This T cell receptor (beta chain) was obtained from a study of T cells in women clearing cervical HPV infection. As to this clone: Read data end 3 residues before the CDR3 end; the end is taken from the germline J gene.

Some clones are missing from TCRdb's copy, which holds only in-frame ones; the method was immunoSEQ multiplex PCR. Recorded for this sample: around 17,000 clones. The CDR3 sequence is 13 residues long. Trimming removed 1 base from V and 5 bases from J, with 8 bases in between. The germline V gene encodes CDR1 SGHVS and CDR2 FQNEAQ. The TCR comes from a woman between 18 and 69 years old with a cervical HPV16 infection that either progressed to CIN3+ or cleared (not recorded which). Sample: blood buffy coat. The J gene is TRBJ2-5, the V gene TRBV7-8, with D hard to call. CDR3 DNA, as far as it was read: TGTGCCAGCAGCTTAGGGTTAGAGGAGACC. Translating gives CASSLGLEET. The full CDR3 reads CASSLGLEETQYF.